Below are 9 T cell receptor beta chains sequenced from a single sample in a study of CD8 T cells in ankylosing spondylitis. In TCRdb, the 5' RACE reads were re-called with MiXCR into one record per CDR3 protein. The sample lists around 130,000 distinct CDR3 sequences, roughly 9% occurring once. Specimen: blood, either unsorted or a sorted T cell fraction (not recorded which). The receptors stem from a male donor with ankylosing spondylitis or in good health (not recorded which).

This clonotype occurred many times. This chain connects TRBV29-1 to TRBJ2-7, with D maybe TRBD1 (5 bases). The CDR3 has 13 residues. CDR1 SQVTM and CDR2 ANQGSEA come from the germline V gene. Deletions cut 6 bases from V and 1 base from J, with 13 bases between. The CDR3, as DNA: TGCAGCGTAGATCCAGGGAATTCCTACGAGCAGTACTTC. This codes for CSVDPGNSYEQYF.

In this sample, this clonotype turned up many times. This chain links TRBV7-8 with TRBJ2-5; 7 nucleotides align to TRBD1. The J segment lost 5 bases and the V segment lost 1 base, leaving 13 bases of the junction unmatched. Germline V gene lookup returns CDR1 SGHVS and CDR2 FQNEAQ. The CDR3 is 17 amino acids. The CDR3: CASSLGPEQGLLETQYF. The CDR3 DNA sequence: TGTGCCAGCAGCTTAGGGCCGGAACAGGGGCTTCTTGAGACCCAGTACTTC.

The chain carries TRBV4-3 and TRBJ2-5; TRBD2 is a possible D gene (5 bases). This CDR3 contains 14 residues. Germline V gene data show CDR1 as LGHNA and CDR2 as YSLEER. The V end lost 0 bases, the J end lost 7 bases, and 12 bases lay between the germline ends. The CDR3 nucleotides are TGCGCCAGCAGCCAAGATTTGGAGGTCGGGACCCAGTACTTC. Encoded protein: CASSQDLEVGTQYF.

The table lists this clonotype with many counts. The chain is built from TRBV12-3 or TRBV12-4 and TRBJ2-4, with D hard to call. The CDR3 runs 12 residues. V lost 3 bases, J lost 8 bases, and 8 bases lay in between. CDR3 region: CASSFQRDIQYF. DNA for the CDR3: TGTGCCAGCAGTTTTCAGAGAGACATTCAGTACTTC.

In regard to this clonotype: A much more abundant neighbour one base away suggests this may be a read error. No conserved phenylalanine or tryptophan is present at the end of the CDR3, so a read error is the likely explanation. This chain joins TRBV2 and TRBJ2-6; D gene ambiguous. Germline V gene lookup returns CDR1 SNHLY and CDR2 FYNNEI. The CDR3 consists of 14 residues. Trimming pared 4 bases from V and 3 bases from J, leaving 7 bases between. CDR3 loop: CASSGGRGANVLTL. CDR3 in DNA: TGTGCCAGCAGTGGCGGTCGTGGGGCCAACGTCCTGACTTTG.

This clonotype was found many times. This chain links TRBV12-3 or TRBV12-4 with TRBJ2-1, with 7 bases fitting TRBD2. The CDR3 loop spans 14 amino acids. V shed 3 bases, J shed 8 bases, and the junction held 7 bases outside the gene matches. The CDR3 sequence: CASSLGGSQYEQFF. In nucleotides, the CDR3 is TGTGCCAGCAGTTTGGGCGGGAGTCAGTATGAGCAGTTCTTC.

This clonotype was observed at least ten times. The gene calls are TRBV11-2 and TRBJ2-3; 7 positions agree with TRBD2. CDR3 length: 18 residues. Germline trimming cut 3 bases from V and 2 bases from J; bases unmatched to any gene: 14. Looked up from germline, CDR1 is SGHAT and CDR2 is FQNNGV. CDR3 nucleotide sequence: TGTGCCAGCAGCTTCCTCGGTTCGGCGGGAGTAATCACAGATACGCAGTATTTT. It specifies CASSFLGSAGVITDTQYF. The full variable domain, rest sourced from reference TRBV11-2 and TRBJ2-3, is EAGVAQSPRYKIIEKRQSVAFWCNPISGHATLYWYQQILGQGPKLLIQFQNNGVVDDSQLPKDRFSAERLKGVDSTLKIQPAKLEDSAVYLCASSFLGSAGVITDTQYFGPGTRLTVL.

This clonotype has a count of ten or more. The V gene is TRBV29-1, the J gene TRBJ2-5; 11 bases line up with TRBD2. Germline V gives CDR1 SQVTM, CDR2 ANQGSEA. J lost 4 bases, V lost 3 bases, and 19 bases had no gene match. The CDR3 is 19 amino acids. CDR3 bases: TGCAGCGTTGACGATATTGGGGGGACTAGCGGAGTTTTCCGAGAGACCCAGTACTTC. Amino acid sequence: CSVDDIGGTSGVFRETQYF.

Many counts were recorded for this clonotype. CDR3 sequence (DNA): TGCAGTGCTAGAGATGGACTAGCGGAGAACACCGGGGAGCTGTTTTTT. Its protein is CSARDGLAENTGELFF. V gene TRBV20-1 combines with J gene TRBJ2-2; 10 bases agree with TRBD2. J gave up 1 base and V 0 bases, and 2 bases lay outside the gene matches. This CDR3 spans 16 amino acids. Germline assignment: CDR1 DFQATT and CDR2 SNEGSKA (reference sequence).